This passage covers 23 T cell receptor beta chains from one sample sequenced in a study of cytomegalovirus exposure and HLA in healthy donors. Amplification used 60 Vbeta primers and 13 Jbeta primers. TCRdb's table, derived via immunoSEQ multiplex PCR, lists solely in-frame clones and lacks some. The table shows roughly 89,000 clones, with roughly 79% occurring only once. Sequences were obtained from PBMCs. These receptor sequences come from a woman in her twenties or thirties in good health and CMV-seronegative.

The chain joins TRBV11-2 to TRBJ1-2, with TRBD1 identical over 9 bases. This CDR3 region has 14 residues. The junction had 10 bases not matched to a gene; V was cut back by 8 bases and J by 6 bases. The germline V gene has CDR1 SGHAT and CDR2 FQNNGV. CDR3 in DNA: TGTGCCAGCGGCGATAACAGGGGGCGCGATGGCTACACCTTC. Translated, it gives CASGDNRGRDGYTF.

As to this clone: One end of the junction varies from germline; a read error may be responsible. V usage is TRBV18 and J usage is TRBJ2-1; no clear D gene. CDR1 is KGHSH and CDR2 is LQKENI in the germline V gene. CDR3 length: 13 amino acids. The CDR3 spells CASSSPSTNEQFF. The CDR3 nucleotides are TGTGCCAGCTCATCACCGTCTACCAATGAGCAGTTCTTC.

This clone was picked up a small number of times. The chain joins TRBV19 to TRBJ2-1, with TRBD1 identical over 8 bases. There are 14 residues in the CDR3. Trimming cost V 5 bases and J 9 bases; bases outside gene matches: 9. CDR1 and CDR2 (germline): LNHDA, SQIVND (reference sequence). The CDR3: CASSVGQVYGEQFF. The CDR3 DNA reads TGTGCCAGTAGTGTGGGACAGGTCTATGGTGAGCAGTTCTTC. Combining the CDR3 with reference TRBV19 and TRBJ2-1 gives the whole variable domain DGGITQSPKYLFRKEGQNVTLSCEQNLNHDAMYWYRQDPGQGLRLIYYSQIVNDFQKGDIAEGYSVSREKKESFPLTVTSAQKNPTAFYLCASSVGQVYGEQFFGPGTRLTVL.

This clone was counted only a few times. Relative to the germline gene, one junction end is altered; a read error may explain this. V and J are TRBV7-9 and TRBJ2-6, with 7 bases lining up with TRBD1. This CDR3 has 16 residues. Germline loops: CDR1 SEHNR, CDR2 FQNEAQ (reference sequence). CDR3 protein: CSSSPPDRAGANVLTF. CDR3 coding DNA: TGTTCCAGCAGCCCCCCCGACAGGGCTGGGGCCAACGTCCTGACTTTC.

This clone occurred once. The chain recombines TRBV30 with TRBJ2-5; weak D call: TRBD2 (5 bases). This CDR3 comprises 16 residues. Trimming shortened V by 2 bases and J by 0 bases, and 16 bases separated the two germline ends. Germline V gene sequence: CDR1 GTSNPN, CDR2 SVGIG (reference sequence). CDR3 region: CAWSSGKTSNQETQYF. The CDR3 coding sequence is TGTGCCTGGAGTTCGGGGAAGACGAGTAACCAAGAGACCCAGTACTTC.

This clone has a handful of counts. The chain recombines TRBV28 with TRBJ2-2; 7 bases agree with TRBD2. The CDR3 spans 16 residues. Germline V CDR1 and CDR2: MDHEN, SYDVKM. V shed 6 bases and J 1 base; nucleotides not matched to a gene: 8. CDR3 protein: CASRRPGLMNTGELFF. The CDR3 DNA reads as TGTGCCAGCAGGCGACCGGGACTAATGAACACCGGGGAGCTGTTTTTT.

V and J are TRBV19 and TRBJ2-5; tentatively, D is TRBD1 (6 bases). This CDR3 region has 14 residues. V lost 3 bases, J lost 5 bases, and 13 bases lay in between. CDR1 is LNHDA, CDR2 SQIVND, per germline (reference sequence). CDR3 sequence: CASSIHTQGETQYF. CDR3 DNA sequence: TGTGCCAGTAGTATCCATACGCAGGGGGAGACCCAGTACTTC.

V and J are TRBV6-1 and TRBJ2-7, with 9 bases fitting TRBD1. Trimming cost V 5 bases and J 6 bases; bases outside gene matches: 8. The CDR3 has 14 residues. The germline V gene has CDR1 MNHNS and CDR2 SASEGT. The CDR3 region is CASSSGTGRGEQYF. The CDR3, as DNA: TGTGCCAGCAGTTCCGGGACAGGGCGTGGCGAGCAGTACTTC.

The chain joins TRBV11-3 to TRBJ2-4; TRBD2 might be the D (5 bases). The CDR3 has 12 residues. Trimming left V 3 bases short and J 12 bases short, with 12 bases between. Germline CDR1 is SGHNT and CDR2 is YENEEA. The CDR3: CASSLGEGGQYF. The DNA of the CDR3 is TGTGCCAGCAGCTTGGGCGAGGGCGGTCAGTACTTC. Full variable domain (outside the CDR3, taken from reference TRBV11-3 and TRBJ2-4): EAGVVQSPRYKIIEKKQPVAFWCNPISGHNTLYWYLQNLGQGPELLIRYENEEAVDDSQLPKDRFSAERLKGVDSTLKIQPAELGDSAVYLCASSLGEGGQYFGAGTRLSVL.

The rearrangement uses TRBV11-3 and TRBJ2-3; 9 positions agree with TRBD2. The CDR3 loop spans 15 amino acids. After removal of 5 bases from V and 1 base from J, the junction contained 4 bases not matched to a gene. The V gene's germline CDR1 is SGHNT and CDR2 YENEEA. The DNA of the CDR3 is TGTGCCAGCAGCGCAGCTAGCGGGGGCACAGATACGCAGTATTTT. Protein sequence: CASSAASGGTDTQYF.

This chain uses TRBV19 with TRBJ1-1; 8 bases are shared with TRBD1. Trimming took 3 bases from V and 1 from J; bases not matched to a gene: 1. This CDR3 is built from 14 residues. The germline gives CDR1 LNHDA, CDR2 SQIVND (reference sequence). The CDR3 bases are TGTGCCAGTAGTATCGGGACAGGGAACACTGAAGCTTTCTTT. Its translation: CASSIGTGNTEAFF. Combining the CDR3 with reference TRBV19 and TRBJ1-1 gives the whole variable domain DGGITQSPKYLFRKEGQNVTLSCEQNLNHDAMYWYRQDPGQGLRLIYYSQIVNDFQKGDIAEGYSVSREKKESFPLTVTSAQKNPTAFYLCASSIGTGNTEAFFGQGTRLTVV.

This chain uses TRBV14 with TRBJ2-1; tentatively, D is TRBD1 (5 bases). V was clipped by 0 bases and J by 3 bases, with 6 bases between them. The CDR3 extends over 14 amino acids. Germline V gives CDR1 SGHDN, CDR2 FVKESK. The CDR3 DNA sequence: TGTGCCAGCAGCCAAGAAGACAGCTACAATGAGCAGTTCTTC. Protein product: CASSQEDSYNEQFF.

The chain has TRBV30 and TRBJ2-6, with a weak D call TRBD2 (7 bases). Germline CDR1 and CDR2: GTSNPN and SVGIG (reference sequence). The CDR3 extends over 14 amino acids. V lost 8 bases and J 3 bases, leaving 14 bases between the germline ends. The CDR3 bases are TGTGCCCGGATGGGGGGGCTTGGGGCCAACGTCCTGACTTTC. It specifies CARMGGLGANVLTF.

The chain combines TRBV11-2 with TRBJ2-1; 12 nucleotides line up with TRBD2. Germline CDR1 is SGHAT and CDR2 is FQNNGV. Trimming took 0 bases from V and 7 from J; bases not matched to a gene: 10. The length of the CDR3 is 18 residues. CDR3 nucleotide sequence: TGTGCCAGCAGCTTAGAGAGCGGAGGACTAGCGGGATTAAATGAGCAGTTCTTC. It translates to CASSLESGGLAGLNEQFF.

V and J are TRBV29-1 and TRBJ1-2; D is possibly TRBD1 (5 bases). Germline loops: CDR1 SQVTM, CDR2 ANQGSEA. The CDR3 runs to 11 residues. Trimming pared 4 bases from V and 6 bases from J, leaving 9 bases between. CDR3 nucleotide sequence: TGCAGCGTTGTAGGGGTGGATGGCTACACCTTC. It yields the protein CSVVGVDGYTF.

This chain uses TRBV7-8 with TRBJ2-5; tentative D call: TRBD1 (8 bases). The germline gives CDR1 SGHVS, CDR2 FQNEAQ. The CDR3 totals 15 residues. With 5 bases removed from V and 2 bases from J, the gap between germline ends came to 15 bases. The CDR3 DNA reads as TGTGCCAGCAGCCACAGGGGGGGCCTTCAAGAGACCCAGTACTTC. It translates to CASSHRGGLQETQYF. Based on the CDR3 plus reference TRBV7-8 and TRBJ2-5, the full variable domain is GAGVSQSPRYKVAKRGQDVALRCDPISGHVSLFWYQQALGQGPEFLTYFQNEAQLDKSGLPSDRFFAERPEGSVSTLKIQRTQQEDSAVYLCASSHRGGLQETQYFGPGTRLLVL.

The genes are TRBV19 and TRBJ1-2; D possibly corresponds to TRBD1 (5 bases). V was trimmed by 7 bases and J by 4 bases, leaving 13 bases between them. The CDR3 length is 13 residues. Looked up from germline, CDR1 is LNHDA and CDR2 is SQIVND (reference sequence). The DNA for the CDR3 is TGTGCCAGTAAATCCCCGGGACTCTATGGCTACACCTTC. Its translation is CASKSPGLYGYTF.

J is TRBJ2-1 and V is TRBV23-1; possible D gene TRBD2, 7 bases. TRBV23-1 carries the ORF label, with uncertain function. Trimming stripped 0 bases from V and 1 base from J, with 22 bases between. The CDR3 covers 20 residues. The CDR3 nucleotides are TGCGCCAGCAGTCAATCGGGGAGGGGGGTGTTAGATAGGTCCTACAATGAGCAGTTCTTC. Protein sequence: CASSQSGRGVLDRSYNEQFF.

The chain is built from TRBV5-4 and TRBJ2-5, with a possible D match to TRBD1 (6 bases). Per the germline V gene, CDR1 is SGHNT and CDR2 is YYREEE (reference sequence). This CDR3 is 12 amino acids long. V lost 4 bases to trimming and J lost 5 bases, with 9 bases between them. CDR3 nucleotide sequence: TGTGCCAGCAGCGTGGGGGCTGAGACCCAGTACTTC. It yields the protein CASSVGAETQYF.

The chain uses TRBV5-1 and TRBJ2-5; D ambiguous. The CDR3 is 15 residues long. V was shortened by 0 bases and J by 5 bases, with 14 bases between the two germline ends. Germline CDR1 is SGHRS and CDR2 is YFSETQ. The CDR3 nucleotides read TGCGCCAGCAGCTTGGGCGGCAGCCTCGGGGAGACCCAGTACTTC. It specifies CASSLGGSLGETQYF.

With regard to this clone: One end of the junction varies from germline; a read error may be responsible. CDR3 in DNA: TGTTCCAGCAGCTACCCTTCGACAGGAATTCAGTACTTC. Translated, it gives CSSSYPSTGIQYF. This chain uses TRBV7-9 with TRBJ2-4; D possibly corresponds to TRBD1 (6 bases). CDR1 and CDR2 (germline): SEHNR, FQNEAQ (reference sequence). CDR3 length: 13 amino acids.

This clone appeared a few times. CDR3 nucleotide sequence: TGTGCCAGCAGCCAATATGAGAATTCACCCCTCCACTTT. Translation gives CASSQYENSPLHF. This rearrangement joins TRBV6-1 to TRBJ1-6; unclear D gene. CDR3 length: 13 amino acids. Trimming took 6 bases from V and 7 from J, leaving 10 bases between them. Germline CDR1 is MNHNS and CDR2 is SASEGT.

The CDR3, as DNA: TGTGCCAGCAGCTTATCCCGGGTTGGCACAGATACGCAGTATTTT. Protein product: CASSLSRVGTDTQYF. The chain has TRBV7-3 and TRBJ2-3; no firm D call. The V gene lost 2 bases and the J gene lost 1 base, with 10 bases spanning the gap. Germline V gene lookup returns CDR1 SGHTA and CDR2 FQGTGA. The CDR3 loop spans 15 amino acids. Full variable domain (remainder filled in from reference TRBV7-3 and TRBJ2-3): GAGVSQTPSNKVTEKGKYVELRCDPISGHTALYWYRQSLGQGPEFLIYFQGTGAADDSGLPNDRFFAVRPEGSVSTLKIQRTERGDSAVYLCASSLSRVGTDTQYFGPGTRLTVL.